This T cell receptor beta chain appears in the sequencing data of a study of blood T cell repertoires in COVID-19. After removal of 0 bases from V and 5 bases from J, the junction contained 2 bases not matched to a gene. The CDR3 has 15 amino acids. Germline values: CDR1 GTSNPN, CDR2 SVGIG (reference sequence). In the original workflow: Amplification of reference gene primers provided the estimated nucleated cell counts. Sequencing used immunoSEQ multiplex PCR; TCRdb keeps in-frame clones, though not all of them. V and J calls and clone size follow that table, whereas D and trimming were derived from the DNA. The repertoire consists of around 120,000 clones, with around four fifths occurring once and the leading ten covering more than 20%. A note on this clone: This same CDR3 is encoded by further DNA sequences in the sample.

This receptor was identified in a human donor in a cohort sampled during active COVID-19. This chain links TRBV30 with TRBJ2-1; the match to TRBD2 covers 12 bases. The source material was peripheral blood. CDR3 bases: TGTGCCTGGAGTGTTGGACTAGCGGGGAACAATGAGCAGTTCTTC. It yields the protein CAWSVGLAGNNEQFF. The variable domain in full, completed from reference TRBV30 and TRBJ2-1, reads SQTIHQWPATLVQPVGSPLSLECTVEGTSNPNLYWYRQAAGRGLQLLFYSVGIGQISSEVPQNLSASRPQDRQFILSSKKLLLSDSGFYLCAWSVGLAGNNEQFFGPGTRLTVL.